This T cell receptor beta chain appears in the sequencing data of a study of patients and donors after allogeneic stem cell transplantation. TCRdb analysed the RT-PCR reads with MiXCR anew, one entry per CDR3 protein. The sample carries roughly 40,000 distinct CDR3 sequences, 25% to 35% recorded once. Germline-derived CDR1 and CDR2 are SGHRS and YFSETQ. CDR3 length: 15 amino acids. With 2 bases removed from V and 8 bases from J, the gap between germline ends came to 14 bases. The rearrangement links TRBV5-1 to TRBJ1-6; a weak D match, TRBD1 (5 bases). Input material: blood, either unsorted or a sorted T cell fraction (not recorded which). The TCR originated in a human donor who was either an allogeneic HSCT recipient or a stem cell or donor lymphocyte infusion donor (not recorded which). It is not recorded whose cells these are; they may come from a transplant donor. The DNA for the CDR3 is TGCGCCAGCAGCTTTAGACAGACAGCCGATTCACCCCTCCACTTT. It codes for CASSFRQTADSPLHF.